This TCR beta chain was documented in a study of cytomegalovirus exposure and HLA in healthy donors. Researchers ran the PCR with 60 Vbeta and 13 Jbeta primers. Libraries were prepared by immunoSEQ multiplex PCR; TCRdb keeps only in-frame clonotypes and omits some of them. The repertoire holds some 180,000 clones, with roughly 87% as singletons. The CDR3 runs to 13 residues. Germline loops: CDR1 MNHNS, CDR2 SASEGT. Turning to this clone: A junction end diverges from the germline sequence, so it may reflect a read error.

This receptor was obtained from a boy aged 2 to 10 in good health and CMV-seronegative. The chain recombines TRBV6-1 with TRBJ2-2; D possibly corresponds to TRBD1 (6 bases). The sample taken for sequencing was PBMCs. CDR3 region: CASSTGNSGELFF. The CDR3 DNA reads TGTGCCAGCAGCACAGGGAACTCCGGGGAGCTGTTTTTT.